The rows below give T cell receptor beta chains drawn from one sample of a study of control samples from healthy donors and cancer patients. Profiled with immunoSEQ multiplex PCR; TCRdb holds only in-frame clones, not every one. The table shows more than 85,000 clones, with roughly 90% occurring only once. Specimen: PBMCs. Receptors originate from a woman in her sixties with lung cancer. Each CDR3 is given with its conserved first and last residue. Each record gives: D gene, J gene, V gene, CDR3 protein, CDR3 DNA. A D gene is named only where the DNA matches it firmly.

NA TRBJ1-2 TRBV19 CASTRTDNGYTF TGTGCCAGTACCCGGACAGACAATGGCTACACCTTC
TRBD1 TRBJ1-1 TRBV7-2 CASRLGQQNTEAFF TGTGCCAGCAGATTGGGACAGCAGAACACTGAAGCTTTCTTT
NA TRBJ2-3 TRBV9 CASSVGPPAHGTDTQYF TGTGCCAGCAGCGTAGGGCCCCCGGCACATGGCACAGATACGCAGTATTTT
NA TRBJ1-1 TRBV12-5 CASVLGGTKGTEAFF TGTGCTAGTGTCCTCGGGGGGACGAAGGGCACTGAAGCTTTCTTT
NA TRBJ2-5 TRBV6-5 CASSVEYQETQYF TGTGCCAGCAGCGTCGAGTACCAAGAGACCCAGTACTTC
TRBD2 TRBJ2-3 TRBV7-8 CASSLLAESTDTQYF TGTGCCAGCAGCTTACTAGCGGAGAGCACAGATACGCAGTATTTT
NA TRBJ2-2 TRBV5-1 CASSLNVAGATGELFF TGCGCCAGCAGCTTGAATGTTGCAGGGGCCACCGGGGAGCTGTTTTTT
NA TRBJ2-2 TRBV11-3 CASSLDDRSHRELFF TGTGCCAGCAGCTTAGATGACAGGTCCCACCGGGAGCTGTTTTTT
TRBD2 TRBJ2-5 TRBV11-3 CASSLVSLAGGETQYF TGTGCCAGCAGCTTAGTGTCCCTAGCGGGAGGAGAGACCCAGTACTTC
NA TRBJ1-1 TRBV18 CASSPGGDTEAFF TGTGCCAGCTCACCGGGAGGGGACACTGAAGCTTTCTTT
NA TRBJ2-5 TRBV5-1 CASSLSARDGETQYF TGCGCCAGCAGCTTGTCAGCCAGGGATGGGGAGACCCAGTACTTC
TRBD1 TRBJ1-2 TRBV23-1 CASSQEPQGAQSGYTF TGCGCCAGCAGTCAGGAACCCCAGGGGGCGCAATCCGGCTACACCTTC
NA TRBJ2-2 TRBV3-1/TRBV3-2 CASSQGLGPVGGELFF TGTGCCAGCAGCCAAGGCCTGGGACCGGTAGGAGGGGAGCTGTTTTTT
TRBD2 TRBJ2-1 TRBV27 CASTQTSVYNEQFF TGTGCCAGCACCCAAACTAGCGTCTACAATGAGCAGTTCTTC
NA TRBJ1-1 TRBV7-9 CASSPNTGSTMNTEAFF TGTGCCAGCAGCCCTAATACAGGGTCCACCATGAACACTGAAGCTTTCTTT
NA TRBJ2-6 TRBV27 CASSPRGSGANVLTF TGTGCCAGCAGTCCCAGGGGTTCTGGGGCCAACGTCCTGACTTTC
TRBD1 TRBJ1-4 TRBV5-1 CASSAQTGGSEKLFF TGCGCCAGCAGCGCACAGACAGGGGGGAGTGAAAAACTGTTTTTT
TRBD1 TRBJ1-2 TRBV19 CASSTTGAGYGYTF TGTGCCAGTAGTACTACAGGGGCGGGCTATGGCTACACCTTC
NA TRBJ1-2 TRBV3-1/TRBV3-2 CASSQDSAGFYGYTF TGTGCCAGCAGCCAAGATTCTGCAGGTTTCTATGGCTACACCTTC
NA TRBJ2-7 TRBV25-1 CASSVGSGSTGGAQYF TGTGCCAGCAGTGTAGGTAGCGGATCTACCGGTGGTGCGCAGTACTTC
NA TRBJ1-5 TRBV7-2 CASSLGGPSNQPQHF TGTGCCAGCAGCTTAGGGGGGCCGAGCAATCAGCCCCAGCATTTT
NA TRBJ1-1 TRBV9 CASSPFLDRNTEAFF TGTGCCAGCAGCCCCTTCCTGGACCGGAACACTGAAGCTTTCTTT
TRBD1 TRBJ1-4 TRBV19 CASSDRDRDGKLFF TGTGCCAGTAGTGACCGGGACAGGGATGGAAAACTGTTTTTT
NA TRBJ1-2 TRBV7-2 CASRLGRGGNYGYTF TGTGCCAGCAGACTGGGACGGGGAGGAAACTATGGCTACACCTTC
TRBD2 TRBJ2-1 TRBV11-2 CASSISGRAFYNEQFF TGTGCCAGCAGCATTAGCGGGAGGGCCTTTTACAATGAGCAGTTCTTC
NA TRBJ2-1 TRBV29-1 CSVDGYLPTMEQFF TGCAGCGTTGACGGGTACCTTCCTACAATGGAGCAGTTCTTC
NA TRBJ1-1 TRBV30 CAWQTWGTEAFF TGTGCCTGGCAGACATGGGGGACTGAAGCTTTCTTT